The rows below give T cell receptor beta chains drawn from one sample of a study of STAT3 mutations in large granular lymphocyte leukemia. Using immunoSEQ multiplex PCR, the repertoire was profiled, and TCRdb retains in-frame clones only, with some absent. The sample has approximately 6,600 clones, around 60% seen once. The sequenced material came from peripheral blood mononuclear cells. The source is a boy younger than 18 with T-cell large granular lymphocyte leukemia. Some clones in this sample may be carry-over from other donors' samples. Each CDR3 is given with its conserved first and last residue. The order of the fields is clone size, J gene, V gene, CDR3 protein. Expanded clones get a size class; other rows say once, few or many, or leave the size out.

>-|TRBJ2-7|TRBV7-9
CASSLSGSYEQYF
>-|TRBJ2-5|TRBV6-1
CASSEAHAGEETQYF
>once|TRBJ2-1|TRBV14
CASSQVRVSEQFF
>-|TRBJ2-5|TRBV30
CAWSGGLQETQYF
>-|TRBJ2-1|TRBV29-1
CSVGEGGYNEQFF
>-|TRBJ2-5|TRBV29-1
CSVEEREGVGETQYF
>once|TRBJ1-1|TRBV10-3
CAISVRTGNTEAFF
>-|TRBJ1-2|TRBV7-9
CASSLDPGKKYTF
>few|TRBJ2-5|TRBV7-9
CASSTMGNREETQYF
>few|TRBJ2-7|TRBV18
CASSPQQGAGEQYF
>-|TRBJ1-6|TRBV13
CASSFSPYNSPLHF
>-|TRBJ1-5|TRBV7-9
CASSQEGQDPNQPQHF
>-|TRBJ1-1|TRBV15
CATTGGLVWGTEAFF
>-|TRBJ2-7|TRBV29-1
CSVTDTYEQYF
>-|TRBJ2-7|TRBV6-1
CASSNSKEQYF
>-|TRBJ2-2|TRBV7-9
CASSLLGHWAGELFF
>-|TRBJ2-1|TRBV4-3
CASSQGGNEQFF
>-|TRBJ2-5|TRBV5-4
CASSLGWGRGSWEETQYF
>few|TRBJ1-2|TRBV7-9
CASSGTALDFGGYTF
>-|TRBJ1-2|TRBV6-4
CASSPGTGGSGYTF
>-|TRBJ2-7|TRBV18
CASSPTSDEEQYF
>once|TRBJ2-7|TRBV10-3
CAISEPAPSGIIYEQYF
>few|TRBJ1-2|TRBV28
CASSSQRYGYTF
>-|TRBJ2-7|TRBV5-6
CASSPPGASGDPSYEQYF
>few|TRBJ1-1|TRBV9
CASSATGSNTEAFF
>once|TRBJ2-7|TRBV18
CASSPTVGSGYEQYF
>once|TRBJ1-2|TRBV30
CAWSVPRVRDSKKDYGYTF
>-|TRBJ2-6|TRBV27
CASSFSGANVLTF
>-|TRBJ1-4|TRBV5-4
CASSPRGSRGQGNEKLFF
>few|TRBJ2-7|TRBV18
CASSPNRGMSYEQYF
>-|TRBJ2-5|TRBV18
CASSPDLQYQETQYF
>-|TRBJ2-6|TRBV7-9
CASSFWLSGANVLTF
>-|TRBJ2-1|TRBV13
CASSSGGLASYNEQFF
>-|TRBJ2-1|TRBV6-5
CASSYSISGDGNEQFF
>-|TRBJ2-7|TRBV10-1
CASSVLFQGAYEQYF
>-|TRBJ2-1|TRBV13
CASSLGNNEQFF
>few|TRBJ2-5|TRBV21-1
CASSKAGQHRVETQYF
>few|TRBJ1-2|TRBV5-6
CASSLVEGIYGYTF
>-|TRBJ2-7|TRBV4-1
CASSQTQYYEQYF
>-|TRBJ2-7|TRBV18
CASSPPKLAGGSEQYF
>-|TRBJ2-7|TRBV4-2
CASSQPGTGEQYF